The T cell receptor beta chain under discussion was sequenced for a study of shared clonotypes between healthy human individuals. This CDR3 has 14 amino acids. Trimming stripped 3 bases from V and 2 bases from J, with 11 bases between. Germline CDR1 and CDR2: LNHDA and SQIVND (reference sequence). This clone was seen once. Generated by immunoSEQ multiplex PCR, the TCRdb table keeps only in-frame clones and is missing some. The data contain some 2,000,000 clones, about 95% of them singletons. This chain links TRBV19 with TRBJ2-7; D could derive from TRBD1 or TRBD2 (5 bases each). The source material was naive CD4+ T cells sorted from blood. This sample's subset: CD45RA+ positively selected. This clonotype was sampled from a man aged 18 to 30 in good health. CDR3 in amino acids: CASSMWDGTYEQYF. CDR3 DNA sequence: TGTGCCAGTAGTATGTGGGACGGAACCTACGAGCAGTACTTC. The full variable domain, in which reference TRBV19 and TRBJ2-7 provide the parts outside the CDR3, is DGGITQSPKYLFRKEGQNVTLSCEQNLNHDAMYWYRQDPGQGLRLIYYSQIVNDFQKGDIAEGYSVSREKKESFPLTVTSAQKNPTAFYLCASSMWDGTYEQYFGPGTRLTVT.